This entry features one T cell receptor (beta chain) sequence. This clone was recorded a few times. Its recognized antigen is unknown. No much larger clone exists at a distance of one base, and base qualities are not known. The data are from a study of siplizumab effects on memory and regulatory T cells (dated by TCRdb to between 2018 and 2020). Broadly, across the study: Across 7 or 8 responder-stimulator pairs, paired mixed lymphocyte reactions were conducted with siplizumab at 1 ug/mL and without drug. The study examined how the anti-CD2 antibody siplizumab affects alloreactive T-cell subsets in allogeneic mixed lymphocyte reactions built from human PBMCs. Overall study results and their limits: Sequences below about 10^-5 frequency were poorly captured, so only a minor fraction of alloreactive clones could be mapped to unstimulated subsets. Unstimulated naive T cells appeared to be more diverse than memory T cells, and naive cells seemed to make a substantial contribution to the alloresponse. Among mappable alloreactive CD4+ clones, the Treg-derived fraction averaged about 70% with siplizumab versus roughly 30% in control reactions. The cumulative frequency of alloreactive sequences that could be traced back to unstimulated CD4+ memory T cells was significantly reduced by siplizumab. For roughly 80-96% of proliferating CD4+ or CD8+ clones, no naive or memory phenotype could be assigned. Whether proliferating Tregs from siplizumab cultures actually had suppressive function was not functionally confirmed.

For approximately 6 days, cells in the mixed lymphocyte reaction were kept in coculture at 37 degrees C. Responder PBMCs were labelled with CFSE, stimulator PBMCs were labelled with Violet Dye, and the two were mixed at a 1:1 ratio. TCRbeta CDR3 sequencing was performed on sorted unstimulated T cells and on proliferating T cells recovered from mixed lymphocyte reactions. Fresh whole blood from fewer than twelve HLA-typed healthy donors was used to isolate PBMCs. For TCR sequencing, responder T cells that had proliferated and were CFSE-low were FACS-sorted once the mixed lymphocyte reaction was over. Preparation of the library involved the immunoSEQ multiplex PCR assay. The deep sequencing platform assayed 80,000 to 100,000 TCR templates per sample. Genomic DNA extracted from sorted T cells was used for TCRbeta CDR3 sequencing. For the original study's pipeline: The R programming language was used for clonal analysis of TCRbeta CDR3 data. Unstimulated samples were compared with post-reaction CFSE-low samples to define alloreactive CD4+ and CD8+ clones. Alloreactive CD4+ clones were assigned to regulatory or non-regulatory origin by matching sequences to sorted unstimulated Treg and non-Treg repertoires. TCRdb re-hosts the immuneACCESS table, in-frame sequences only. Its copies lack some clones; in the studies checked, an unresolved V gene accounts for under half of them, and the cause for the rest is not known. That table supplies the V and J calls and clone size; D and trimming were determined from the DNA. The sample data list under 20,000 clones, and approximately 46% of these were observed just once. The ten top clones hold around 5% of the sample.

Looking up the germline V gene (reference sequence) yields CDR1 MNHNY and CDR2 SVGAGI. Relative to germline, V is 4 bases shorter and J is 0 bases shorter, with 11 bases between their ends. There are 15 amino acids in the CDR3, from cysteine to phenylalanine inclusive. Only CDR3 DNA remains: 45 bases, in frame from the first base. This receptor chain uses TRBV6-6 and TRBJ2-3, with no confident D gene call. This sequence originates from a human donor in good health; the cells came from an allogeneic mixed lymphocyte reaction. The sample taken for sequencing was CFSE-low (dividing) CD4+ T cells sorted from an allogeneic mixed lymphocyte reaction. CDR3 region: CASSFAATSTDTQYF. The DNA sequence reads TGTGCCAGCAGTTTTGCGGCCACTAGCACAGATACGCAGTATTTT.